In this sample, the clone carrying this T cell receptor (beta chain) turned up a few times. The antigen is unknown. As for time point: newly diagnosed GD, antithyroid drugs for less than 3 months. After RNA was extracted from PBMCs, the TCR library was made from it. The record originates from a study of regulatory T cells in long-lasting Graves disease. Study conclusions and caveats: Persistent disease samples used TRBV28, TRBJ1-2 and TRBJ2-5 preferentially. The sample size was small, and this may have reduced accuracy.

Assembly of TCR beta libraries relied on iRepertoire HTBI primers together with Arm-PCR of CDR3 regions. Via MiXCR, TCRdb re-called the multiplex PCR reads, giving one row per CDR3 protein. The table lists some 500,000 distinct CDR3 sequences, around 16% of them singletons. CDR3 length: 16 amino acids. Trimming left V 5 bases short and J 0 bases short, with 11 bases between. Looked up from germline, CDR1 is MNHEY and CDR2 is SMNVEV (reference sequence). This sample also belongs to another study, concerning T cells in Graves' hyperthyroidism and ophthalmopathy.

This sequence originates from a woman aged 35 to 59 with Graves disease. This chain joins TRBV27 and TRBJ2-6; D ambiguous. Sequenced here: peripheral blood mononuclear cells (PBMCs), sampled at new diagnosis, from a patient treated with antithyroid drugs. This chain's CDR3 is CASSPTVPSGANVLTF. Here the CDR3 DNA reads TGTGCCAGCAGTCCGACTGTCCCCTCTGGGGCCAACGTCCTGACTTTC.